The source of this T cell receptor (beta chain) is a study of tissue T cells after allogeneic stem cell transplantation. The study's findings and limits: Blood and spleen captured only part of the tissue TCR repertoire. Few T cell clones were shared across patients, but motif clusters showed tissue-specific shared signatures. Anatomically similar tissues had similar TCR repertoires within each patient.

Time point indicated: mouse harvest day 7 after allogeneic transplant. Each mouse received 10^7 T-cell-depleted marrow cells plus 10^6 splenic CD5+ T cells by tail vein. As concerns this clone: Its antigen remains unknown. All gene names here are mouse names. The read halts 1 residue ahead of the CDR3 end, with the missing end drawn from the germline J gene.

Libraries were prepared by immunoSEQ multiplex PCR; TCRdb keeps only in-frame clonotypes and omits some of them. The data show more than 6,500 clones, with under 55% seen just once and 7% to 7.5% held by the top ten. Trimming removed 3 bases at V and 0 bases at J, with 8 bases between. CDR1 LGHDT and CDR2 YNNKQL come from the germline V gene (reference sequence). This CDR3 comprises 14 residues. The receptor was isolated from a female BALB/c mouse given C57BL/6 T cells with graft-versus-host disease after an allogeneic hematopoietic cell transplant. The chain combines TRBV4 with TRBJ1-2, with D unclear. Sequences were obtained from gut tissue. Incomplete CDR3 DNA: TGTGCCAGCAGCTATAACAGTGCAAACTCCGACTACACC. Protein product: CASSYNSANSDYT. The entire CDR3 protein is CASSYNSANSDYTF. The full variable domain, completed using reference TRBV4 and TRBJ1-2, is ETAVFQTPNYHVTQVGNEVSFNCKQTLGHDTMYWYKQDSKKLLKIMFSYNNKQLIVNETVPRRFSPQSSDKAHLNLRIKSVEPEDSAVYLCASSYNSANSDYTFGSGTRLLVI.